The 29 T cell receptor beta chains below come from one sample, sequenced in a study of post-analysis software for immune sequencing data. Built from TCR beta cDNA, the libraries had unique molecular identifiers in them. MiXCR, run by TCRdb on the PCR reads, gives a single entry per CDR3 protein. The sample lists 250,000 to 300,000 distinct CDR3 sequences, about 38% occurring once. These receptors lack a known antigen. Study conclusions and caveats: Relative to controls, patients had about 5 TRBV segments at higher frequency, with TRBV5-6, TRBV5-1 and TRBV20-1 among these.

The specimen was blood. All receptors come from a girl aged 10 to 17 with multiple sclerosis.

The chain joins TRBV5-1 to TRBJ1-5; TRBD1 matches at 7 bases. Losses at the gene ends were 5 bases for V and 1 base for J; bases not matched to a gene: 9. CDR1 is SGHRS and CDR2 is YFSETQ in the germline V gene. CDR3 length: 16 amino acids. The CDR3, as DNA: TGCGCCAGCAGGGAAGGGGGCGGAGGGAGCAATCAGCCCCAGCATTTT. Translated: CASREGGGGSNQPQHF. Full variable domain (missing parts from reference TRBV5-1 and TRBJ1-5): KAGVTQTPRYLIKTRGQQVTLSCSPISGHRSVSWYQQTPGQGLQFLFEYFSETQRNKGNFPGRFSGRQFSNSRSEMNVSTLELGDSALYLCASREGGGGSNQPQHFGDGTRLSIL.

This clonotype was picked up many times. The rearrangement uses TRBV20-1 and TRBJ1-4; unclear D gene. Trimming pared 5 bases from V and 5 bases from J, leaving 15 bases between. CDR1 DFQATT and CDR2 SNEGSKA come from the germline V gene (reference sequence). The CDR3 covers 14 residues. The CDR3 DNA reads TGCAGTGCTCGGACCCTGGAGGCAAATGAAAAACTGTTTTTT. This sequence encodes CSARTLEANEKLFF.

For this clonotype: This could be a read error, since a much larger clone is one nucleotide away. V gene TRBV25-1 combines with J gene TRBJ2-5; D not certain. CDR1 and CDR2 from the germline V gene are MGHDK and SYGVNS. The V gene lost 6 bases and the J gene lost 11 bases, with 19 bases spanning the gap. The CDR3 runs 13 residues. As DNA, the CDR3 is TGTGCCAGCAGACCCGACCCGTTTTTTGAGCAGTACTTC. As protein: CASRPDPFFEQYF. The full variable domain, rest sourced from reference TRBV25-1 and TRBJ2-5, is EADIYQTPRYLVIGTGKKITLECSQTMGHDKMYWYQQDPGMELHLIHYSYGVNSTEKGDLSSESTVSRIRTEHFPLTLESARPSHTSQYLCASRPDPFFEQYFGPGTRLLVL.

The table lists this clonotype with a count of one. The CDR3: CSASGSLLAKNIQYF. Written as DNA, the CDR3 is TGCAGTGCTAGTGGGTCCCTGCTAGCCAAAAACATTCAGTACTTC. The chain employs TRBV20-1 and TRBJ2-4, with D uncertain. The CDR3 has 15 amino acids. Deletions cut 3 bases from V and 0 bases from J, with 12 bases between. CDR1 is DFQATT, CDR2 SNEGSKA, per germline (reference sequence).

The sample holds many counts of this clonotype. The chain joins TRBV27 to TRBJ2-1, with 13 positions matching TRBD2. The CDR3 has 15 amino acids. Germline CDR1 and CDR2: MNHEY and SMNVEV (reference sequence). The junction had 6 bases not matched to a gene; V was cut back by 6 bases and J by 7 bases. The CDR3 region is CASRTGLAGLNEQFF. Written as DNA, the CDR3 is TGTGCCAGCAGAACGGGACTAGCGGGGTTAAATGAGCAGTTCTTC.

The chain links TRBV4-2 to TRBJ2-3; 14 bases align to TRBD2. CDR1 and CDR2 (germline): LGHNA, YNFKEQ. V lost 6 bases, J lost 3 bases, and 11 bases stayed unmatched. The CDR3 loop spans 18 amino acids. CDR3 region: CASSGEGLAGDRTDTQYF. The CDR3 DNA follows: TGTGCCAGCAGTGGGGAGGGACTAGCGGGAGACAGAACAGATACGCAGTATTTT.

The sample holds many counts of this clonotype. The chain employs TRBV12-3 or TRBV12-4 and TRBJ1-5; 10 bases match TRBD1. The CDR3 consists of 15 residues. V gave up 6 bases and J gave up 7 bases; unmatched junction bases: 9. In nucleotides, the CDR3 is TGTGCCAGCAGCCAAGACAGGGGGCGAACCCAGCCCCAGCATTTT. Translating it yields CASSQDRGRTQPQHF.

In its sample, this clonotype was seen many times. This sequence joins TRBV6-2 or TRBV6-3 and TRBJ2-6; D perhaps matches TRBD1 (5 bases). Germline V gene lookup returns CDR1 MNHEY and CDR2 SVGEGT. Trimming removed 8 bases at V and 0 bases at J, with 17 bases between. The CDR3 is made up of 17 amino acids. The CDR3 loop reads CASLYGGAPSGANVLTF. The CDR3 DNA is TGTGCCAGCCTCTACGGTGGGGCCCCCTCTGGGGCCAACGTCCTGACTTTC.

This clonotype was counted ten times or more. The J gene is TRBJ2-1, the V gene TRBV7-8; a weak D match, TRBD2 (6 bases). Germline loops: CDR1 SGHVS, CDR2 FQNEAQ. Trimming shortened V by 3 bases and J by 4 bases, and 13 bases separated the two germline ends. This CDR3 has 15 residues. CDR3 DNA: TGTGCCAGCAGCTTCGGGGACTGGATTTACAATGAGCAGTTCTTC. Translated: CASSFGDWIYNEQFF.

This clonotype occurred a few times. The CDR3 nucleotides read TGTGCCAGCAGCCAAGGTGGATTCGGGACAAACCAAGAGACCCAGTACTTC. Its protein is CASSQGGFGTNQETQYF. The rearrangement joins TRBV3-1 to TRBJ2-5; tentative D call: TRBD1 (6 bases). V lost 1 base, J lost 0 bases, and 15 bases lay in between. This CDR3 is 17 amino acids long. Germline lookup yields CDR1 LGHDT and CDR2 YNNKEL (reference sequence).

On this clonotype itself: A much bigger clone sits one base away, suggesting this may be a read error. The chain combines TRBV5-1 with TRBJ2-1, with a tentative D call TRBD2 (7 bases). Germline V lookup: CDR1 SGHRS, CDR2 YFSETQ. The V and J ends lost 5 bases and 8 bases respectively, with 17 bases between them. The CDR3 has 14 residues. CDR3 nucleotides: TGCGCCAGCAGGTCTAGCGCGGGGGCCCATGAGCAGTTCTTC. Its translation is CASRSSAGAHEQFF. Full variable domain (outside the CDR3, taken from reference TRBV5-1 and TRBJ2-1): KAGVTQTPRYLIKTRGQQVTLSCSPISGHRSVSWYQQTPGQGLQFLFEYFSETQRNKGNFPGRFSGRQFSNSRSEMNVSTLELGDSALYLCASRSSAGAHEQFFGPGTRLTVL.

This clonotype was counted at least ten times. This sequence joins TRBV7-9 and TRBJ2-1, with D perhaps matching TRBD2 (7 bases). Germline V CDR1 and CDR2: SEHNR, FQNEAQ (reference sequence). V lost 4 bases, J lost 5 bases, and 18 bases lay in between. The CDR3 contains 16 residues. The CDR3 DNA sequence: TGTGCCAGCAGCTCCCTAGTGGGGGGGCCCCACAATGAGCAGTTCTTC. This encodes CASSSLVGGPHNEQFF.

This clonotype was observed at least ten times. The CDR3 reads CASSPSGAGGETQYF. The CDR3 region has the DNA TGTGCCAGCAGCCCAAGCGGGGCCGGGGGAGAGACCCAGTACTTC. The genes are TRBV7-2 and TRBJ2-5; TRBD2 matches at 7 bases. CDR1 is SGHTA, CDR2 FQGNSA, per germline. This CDR3 is 15 amino acids long. Unmatched junction bases numbered 10, after V lost 5 bases and J lost 4 bases.

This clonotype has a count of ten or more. The CDR3 nucleotides are TGTGCCAGCTCCCGGGGGGGAAGTAACTATGGCTACACCTTC. Amino acids: CASSRGGSNYGYTF. The chain carries TRBV7-9 and TRBJ1-2, with a weak D call TRBD1 (5 bases). Germline values: CDR1 SEHNR, CDR2 FQNEAQ (reference sequence). Trimming pared 8 bases from V and 1 base from J, leaving 14 bases between. The CDR3 sequence is 14 residues long.

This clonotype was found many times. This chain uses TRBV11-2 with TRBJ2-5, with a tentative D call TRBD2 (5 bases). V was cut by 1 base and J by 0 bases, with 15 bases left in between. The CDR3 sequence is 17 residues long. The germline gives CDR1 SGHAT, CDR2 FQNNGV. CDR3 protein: CASSLVVLRADQETQYF. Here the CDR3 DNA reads TGTGCCAGCAGCTTAGTGGTCCTGCGGGCAGACCAAGAGACCCAGTACTTC.

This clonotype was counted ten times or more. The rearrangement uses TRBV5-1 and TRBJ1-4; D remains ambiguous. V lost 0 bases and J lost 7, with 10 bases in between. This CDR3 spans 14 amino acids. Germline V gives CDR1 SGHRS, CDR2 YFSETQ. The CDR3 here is CASSLGGDAEKLFF. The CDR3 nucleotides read TGCGCCAGCAGCTTGGGGGGTGACGCTGAAAAACTGTTTTTT. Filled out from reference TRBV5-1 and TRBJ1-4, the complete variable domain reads KAGVTQTPRYLIKTRGQQVTLSCSPISGHRSVSWYQQTPGQGLQFLFEYFSETQRNKGNFPGRFSGRQFSNSRSEMNVSTLELGDSALYLCASSLGGDAEKLFFGSGTQLSVL.

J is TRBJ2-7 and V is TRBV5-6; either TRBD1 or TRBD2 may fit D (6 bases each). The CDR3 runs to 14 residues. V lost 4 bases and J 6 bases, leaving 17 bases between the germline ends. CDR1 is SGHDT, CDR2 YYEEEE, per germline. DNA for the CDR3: TGTGCCAGCAGCCCGGACAGTTGGAGGGTCGAGCAGTACTTC. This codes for CASSPDSWRVEQYF.

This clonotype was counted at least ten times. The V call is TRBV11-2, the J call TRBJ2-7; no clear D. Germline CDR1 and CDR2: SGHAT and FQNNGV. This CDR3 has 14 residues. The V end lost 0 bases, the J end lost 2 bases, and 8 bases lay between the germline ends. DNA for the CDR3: TGTGCCAGCAGCTTAGAACCGTCCCCCTACGAGCAGTACTTC. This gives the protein CASSLEPSPYEQYF.

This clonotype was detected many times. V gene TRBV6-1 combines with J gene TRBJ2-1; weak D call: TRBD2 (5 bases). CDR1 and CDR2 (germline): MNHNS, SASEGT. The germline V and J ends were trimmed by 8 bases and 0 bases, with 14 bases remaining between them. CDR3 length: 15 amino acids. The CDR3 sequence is CASGGTPGSYNEQFF. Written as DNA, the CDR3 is TGTGCCAGCGGAGGAACCCCGGGCTCCTACAATGAGCAGTTCTTC.

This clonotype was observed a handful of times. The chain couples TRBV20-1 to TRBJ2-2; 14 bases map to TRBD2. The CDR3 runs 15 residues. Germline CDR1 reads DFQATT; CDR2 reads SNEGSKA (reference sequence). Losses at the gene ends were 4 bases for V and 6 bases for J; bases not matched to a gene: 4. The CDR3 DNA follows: TGCAGTGCTACCAGGGGACTAGCGGGGGCCGGGGAGCTGTTTTTT. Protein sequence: CSATRGLAGAGELFF.

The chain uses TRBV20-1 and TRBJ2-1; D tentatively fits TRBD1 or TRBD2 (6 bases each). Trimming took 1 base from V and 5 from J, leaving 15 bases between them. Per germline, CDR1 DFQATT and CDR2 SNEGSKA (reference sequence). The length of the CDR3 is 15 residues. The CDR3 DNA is TGCAGTGCTAGAGGGGGGGCTAGCCGGAACAATGAGCAGTTCTTC. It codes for CSARGGASRNNEQFF.

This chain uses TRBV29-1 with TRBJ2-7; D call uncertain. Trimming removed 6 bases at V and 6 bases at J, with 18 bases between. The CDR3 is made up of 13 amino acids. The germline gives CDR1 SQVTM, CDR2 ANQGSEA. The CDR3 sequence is CSVAIALLGEQYF. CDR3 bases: TGCAGCGTCGCGATAGCCCTTCTAGGCGAGCAGTACTTC.

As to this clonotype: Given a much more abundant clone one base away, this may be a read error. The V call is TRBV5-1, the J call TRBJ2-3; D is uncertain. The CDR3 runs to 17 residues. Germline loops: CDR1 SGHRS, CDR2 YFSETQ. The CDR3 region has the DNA TGCGTCAGCAGCCAACCCCGTCCAGACCCTAGCACAGATACGCAGTATTTT. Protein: CVSSQPRPDPSTDTQYF. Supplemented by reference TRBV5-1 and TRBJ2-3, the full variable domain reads KAGVTQTPRYLIKTRGQQVTLSCSPISGHRSVSWYQQTPGQGLQFLFEYFSETQRNKGNFPGRFSGRQFSNSRSEMNVSTLELGDSALYLCVSSQPRPDPSTDTQYFGPGTRLTVL.

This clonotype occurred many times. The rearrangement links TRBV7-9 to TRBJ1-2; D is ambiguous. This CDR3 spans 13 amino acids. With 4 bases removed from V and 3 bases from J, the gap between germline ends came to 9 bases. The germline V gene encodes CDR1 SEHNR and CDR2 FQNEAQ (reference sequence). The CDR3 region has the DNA TGTGCCAGCAGCTCACGCCCCGACTATGGCTACACCTTC. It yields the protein CASSSRPDYGYTF.

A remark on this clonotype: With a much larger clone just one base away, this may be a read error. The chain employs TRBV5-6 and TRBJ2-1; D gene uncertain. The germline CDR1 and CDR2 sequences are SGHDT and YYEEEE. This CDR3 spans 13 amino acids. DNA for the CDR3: TGTGCCTGCAGCCTGAGACCCTACAATGAGCAGTTCTTC. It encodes CACSLRPYNEQFF.

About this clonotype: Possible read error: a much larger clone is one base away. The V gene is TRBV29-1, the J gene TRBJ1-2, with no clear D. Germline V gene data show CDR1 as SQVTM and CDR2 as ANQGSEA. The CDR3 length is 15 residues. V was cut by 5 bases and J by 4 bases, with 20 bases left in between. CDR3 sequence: CSVKAGGFDFYGYTF. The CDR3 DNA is TGCAGCGTTAAAGCAGGCGGGTTCGATTTCTATGGCTACACCTTC.

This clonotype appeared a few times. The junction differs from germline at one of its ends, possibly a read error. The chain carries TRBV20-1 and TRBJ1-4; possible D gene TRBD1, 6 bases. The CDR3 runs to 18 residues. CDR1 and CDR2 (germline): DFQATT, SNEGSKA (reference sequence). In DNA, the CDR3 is TGCAGTGCTAGAGATAAGGACCGTGCAGGGGATAGGCGTGAAAAACGGTTTTTT. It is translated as CSARDKDRAGDRREKRFF.

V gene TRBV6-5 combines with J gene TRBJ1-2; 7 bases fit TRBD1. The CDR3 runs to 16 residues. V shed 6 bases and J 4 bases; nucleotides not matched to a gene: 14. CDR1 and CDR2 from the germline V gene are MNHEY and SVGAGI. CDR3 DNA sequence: TGTGCCAGCAGCCTAGATCCTCTAACAGGGGCCTATGGCTACACCTTC. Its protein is CASSLDPLTGAYGYTF.

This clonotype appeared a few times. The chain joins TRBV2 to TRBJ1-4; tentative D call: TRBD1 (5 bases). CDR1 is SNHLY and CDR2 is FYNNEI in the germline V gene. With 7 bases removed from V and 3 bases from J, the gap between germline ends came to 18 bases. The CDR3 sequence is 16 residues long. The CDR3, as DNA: TGTGCCAGCAATTCCAGGGAGGGAAATCCTAATGAAAAACTGTTTTTT. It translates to CASNSREGNPNEKLFF.